This section outlines one TCR beta chain sequence together with its context. What it recognizes is unknown. Lesional scalp punch biopsies and peripheral blood came from alopecia areata patients. This sample stems from a study of CD8+ T cells in alopecia areata. Overall study: In an open-label trial, patients got 5 to 10 mg tofacitinib twice daily.

Findings and limits, study-wide: Clonality in lesional scalp, especially alopecia totalis/universalis, exceeded that of normal scalp.

After isolation, RNA underwent reverse transcription to generate cDNA as the sequencing template. The repertoire was sequenced with immunoSEQ multiplex PCR; TCRdb's copy has only in-frame clones and lacks some. This table has about 150,000 clones, about 51% appearing once. The receptor was derived from a human donor with alopecia areata. Sequencing was performed on CD8+ T cells sorted from blood, taken at week 0.

CDR3 loop: CATSRLGENTEAFF. The DNA of the CDR3 is TGTGCCACCAGCAGATTAGGGGAGAACACTGAAGCTTTCTTT. The gene calls are TRBV15 and TRBJ1-1; weak D call: TRBD1 (5 bases). Germline CDR1 LNHNV, CDR2 YYDKDF (reference sequence). The CDR3 is 14 residues long. V gave up 2 bases and J gave up 1 base, with 8 bases separating them.